These T cell receptor beta chains were read from a single sample in a study of technical replicates of blood from a few donors. Only in-frame clones appear in the TCRdb table, and some are missing; sequencing was by immunoSEQ multiplex PCR. The data show some 78,000 clones, 94% seen once. Material: T cells isolated from PBMCs. All receptors derive from a human donor in good health. Each CDR3 is given without its conserved first and last residue.

>TRBV11-2
ASASGNTDTQY
>TRBV21-1
ASSKGRDSSVYEQY
>TRBV7-8
ASSLNEGELT
>TRBV5-1
ASSLRAPGNTIY
>TRBV28
ASSLGREGEQY
>TRBV7-8
ASSPETYNEKLF
>TRBV7-6
ASSPGFSYEQY
>TRBV7-3
ASSSGYWGGLNEQF
>TRBV5-4
ASSLDPGTGNYEQY
>TRBV6-1
ASSEHYEQY
>TRBV4-1
ASSQGPGRTGNTIY
>TRBV6-5
ASLQGARTEAF
>TRBV5-1
ASRRGQQETQY
>TRBV4-1
ASRQTGVVSEAF
>TRBV19
ASSPGAPYEQY
>TRBV4-1
ASSQKGSDTEAF
>TRBV5-4
ASSGAGSTGELF
>TRBV27
ASSSRGQPQH
>TRBV7-7
ASSPGGSTNEKLF
>TRBV30
AWEPPGRGCF
>TRBV5-1
ASSPVRDSITGELF
>TRBV27
ASSLGQGEGLEQY
>TRBV12-5
ASGPDRTYGYT
>TRBV29-1
SVSLQHTDTQY
>TRBV21-1
ASSKGGGSLNFNEQF
>TRBV2
ASGDASGGAGTGELF
>TRBV15
ATSAATNFYGYT
>TRBV11-3
ASSPGTAGPQH
>TRBV12-5
ASGLVLQGYTNYGYT
>TRBV28
ASSFTDISYEQY
>TRBV5-1
ASSPLSSNEQF
>TRBV4-2
ASSQAPRVGYT
>TRBV4-2
ASSQETRAAGPYNEQF
>TRBV5-4
ASSSFSYEQY
>TRBV27
ASSHNSYEQY
>TRBV19
ASSIWGGGDMNTEAF
>TRBV6-1
ASSNRQSNQPQH
>TRBV2
ASGNSPNTGELF
>TRBV5-1
ASSLEGARSSYEQY
>TRBV29-1
SVSGQGGEQF
>TRBV5-4
ASSLDRVLLYGYT
>TRBV5-1
ASSLETGEGYT
>TRBV6-5
ASKPQASNTEAF
>TRBV28
ASSLMSRGIEEKLF
>TRBV5-1
ASSLMTSGYQETQY
>TRBV5-1
ASSLRDRVYEQY
>TRBV4-2
ASSQDTVTANGYT
>TRBV9
ASSPPGGDNTEAF
>TRBV12-5
ASGLGKGALPSIYEQY
>TRBV6-1
ASSEPGQG